This T cell receptor (beta chain) was sequenced for a study of T cells in Graves' hyperthyroidism and ophthalmopathy. Overall study results and limits: Most thyroid clonotypes that were expanded above 0.001 also turned up in blood.

Patients aged 18 to 65 had newly diagnosed hyperthyroidism lasting under 2 months. The authors obtained PBMCs from over 8.5 ml of fresh peripheral blood. There are 13 residues in the CDR3. Trimming pared 3 bases from V and 0 bases from J, leaving 7 bases between. Looked up from germline, CDR1 is SGDLS and CDR2 is YYNGEE. TCR beta CDR3 sequences were amplified from RNA transcripts. Primed by the HTBI set, a first-round RT-PCR was run on the TCR CDR3. TCRdb re-analysed the multiplex PCR reads in MiXCR, keeping a single row per CDR3 protein. Among hundreds of thousands of distinct CDR3 sequences, 38% were seen once, and the ten largest hold over 8%. This clonotype was picked up many times. Its antigen is not identified.

This TCR derives from a man between 18 and 35 years old with Graves' hyperthyroidism. The chain uses TRBV9 and TRBJ2-7; D may be TRBD2 (5 bases). What was sequenced was blood. The CDR3 is CASSGTDSYEQYF. The CDR3 DNA is TGTGCCAGCAGCGGGACTGACTCCTACGAGCAGTACTTC.